The entry below gives a single T cell receptor beta chain sequence along with its context. Its antigen is still unknown. This sample stems from a study of cytomegalovirus exposure and HLA in healthy donors. The method was immunoSEQ multiplex PCR; TCRdb's version includes in-frame clones alone and lacks a portion of them. The sample lists approximately 140,000 clones; around 86% were seen once. Findings and caveats of the study: Among the CMV-associated chains, a few were confirmed in vitro as specific for CMV antigens. In the 120 validation repertoires, approximately 94% of cluster scores exceeded 0, per a later analysis. Some TCR beta chains (roughly 150 of them) were listed as cytomegalovirus-associated.

The CDR3 sequence is 13 residues long. The germline V and J ends were trimmed by 0 bases and 5 bases, with 11 bases remaining between them. Germline CDR1 is GTSNPN and CDR2 is SVGIG (reference sequence). The sample consisted of PBMCs. The genes are TRBV30 and TRBJ2-7, with D unclear. This receptor was identified in a man aged 18 to 29 in good health and CMV-seropositive. This CDR3 is CAWSVSSYDEQYF. Written as DNA, the CDR3 is TGTGCCTGGAGTGTATCTTCCTATGACGAGCAGTACTTC.